One and the same sample provided the 32 T cell receptor beta chains below, sequenced in a study of blood T cells in healthy people across ages. PCR was performed a second time for roughly 7 to 11 cycles using a sample-barcoded 5' primer and a J-beta primer mix. From the 5' RACE reads, TCRdb called clonotypes with MiXCR, one entry per CDR3 protein. The sample has roughly 1,800,000 distinct CDR3 sequences; roughly 49% are singletons. The sequenced material came from blood. The receptor set was obtained from a woman aged 40 to 49 in good health.

The V and J genes are TRBV13 and TRBJ1-5; possible D gene TRBD1, 5 bases. The germline V gene encodes CDR1 PRHDT and CDR2 FYEKMQ (reference sequence). Trimming shortened V by 5 bases and J by 2 bases, and 19 bases separated the two germline ends. This CDR3 is 17 amino acids long. The CDR3, as DNA: TGTGCCAGCAGCCATCGACGGGACGGGCATGGCAATCAGCCCCAGCATTTT. The encoded protein is CASSHRRDGHGNQPQHF.

The J gene is TRBJ2-3, the V gene TRBV12-3 or TRBV12-4, with D hard to call. Trimming shortened V by 7 bases and J by 0 bases, and 17 bases separated the two germline ends. The CDR3 is 16 amino acids. The CDR3 region is CASKFNAIYSTDTQYF. Here the CDR3 DNA reads TGTGCCAGCAAGTTTAATGCTATTTATAGCACAGATACGCAGTATTTT.

The chain employs TRBV6-6 and TRBJ2-1; D not certain. The germline gives CDR1 MNHNY, CDR2 SVGAGI (reference sequence). Trimming left V 7 bases short and J 2 bases short, with 12 bases between. The CDR3 runs 14 residues. CDR3: CASNHPGPYNEQFF. DNA of the CDR3: TGTGCCAGCAACCACCCTGGACCCTACAATGAGCAGTTCTTC.

The chain has TRBV28 and TRBJ1-5, with D possibly TRBD1 on 6 matching bases. Trimming cost V 2 bases and J 11 bases, with 19 bases left between them. Germline CDR1 and CDR2: MDHEN and SYDVKM. There are 15 residues in the CDR3. CDR3 loop: CASSLPLTGSGAQHF. The CDR3 coding sequence is TGTGCCAGCAGTTTACCTCTGACAGGCAGCGGAGCCCAGCATTTT.

The chain has TRBV20-1 and TRBJ1-4; tentatively, D is TRBD1 (5 bases). The CDR3 sequence is 15 residues long. The germline gives CDR1 DFQATT, CDR2 SNEGSKA (reference sequence). The V gene lost 0 bases and the J gene lost 5 bases, with 13 bases spanning the gap. The CDR3 loop reads CSARERTQINEKLFF. In nucleotides, the CDR3 is TGCAGTGCTAGAGAGAGGACACAAATAAATGAAAAACTGTTTTTT.

The gene calls are TRBV20-1 and TRBJ1-4; unclear D gene. V shed 3 bases and J shed 4 bases, with 6 bases lying between them. The CDR3 runs to 12 residues. Germline loops: CDR1 DFQATT, CDR2 SNEGSKA (reference sequence). The CDR3 DNA is TGCAGTGCTAGTGGGTATAATGAAAAACTGTTTTTT. It specifies CSASGYNEKLFF.

The chain carries TRBV21-1 and TRBJ1-5; the DNA was not used to check the table's D call, TRBD1. TRBV21-1 is recorded as a pseudogene. The CDR3 spans 17 residues. The CDR3 is CASSKVEVGPSNQPQHF. For the CDR3, the DNA is TGTGCCAGCAGCAAAGTGGAGGTGGGGCCGAGCAATCAGCCCCAGCATTTT.

This clonotype was found a few times. The chain links TRBV7-3 to TRBJ2-1, with 9 bases lining up with TRBD1. Germline V gene lookup returns CDR1 SGHTA and CDR2 FQGTGA. Unmatched junction bases numbered 17, after V lost 2 bases and J lost 3 bases. The CDR3 contains 20 residues. The CDR3 nucleotides are TGTGCCAGCAGCTTAGGGCGAGGGGGAGCCGGGACAGGGATCTACAATGAGCAGTTCTTC. Protein: CASSLGRGGAGTGIYNEQFF.

This clonotype has just a few counts. The CDR3 is CASSLDIGTQYF. The CDR3 nucleotides are TGTGCCAGCAGCTTGGATATTGGTACGCAGTATTTT. The rearrangement joins TRBV5-4 to TRBJ2-3; D is uncertain. V was trimmed by 0 bases and J by 8 bases, leaving 7 bases between them. The CDR3 length is 12 residues. Germline values: CDR1 SGHNT, CDR2 YYREEE (reference sequence).

This rearrangement joins TRBV20-1 to TRBJ1-5; perhaps TRBD1 as D (6 bases). Trimming pared 1 base from V and 2 bases from J, leaving 24 bases between. This CDR3 region has 19 residues. Germline-derived CDR1 and CDR2 are DFQATT and SNEGSKA (reference sequence). Here the CDR3 DNA reads TGCAGTGCTAGAGGGGGAGCAGGGACACCGGTACAGGGCAATCAGCCCCAGCATTTT. Amino acids: CSARGGAGTPVQGNQPQHF.

This clonotype was seen a handful of times. The chain has TRBV24-1 and TRBJ2-5, with 7 bases that match TRBD2. This CDR3 comprises 14 residues. Germline CDR1 KGHDR, CDR2 SFDVKD. Trimming removed 7 bases from V and 5 bases from J; junction bases left unmatched: 9. The CDR3 is CATSKGLHGETQYF. CDR3 nucleotide sequence: TGTGCCACCAGCAAGGGACTACATGGGGAGACCCAGTACTTC.

This clonotype was seen more than once but under ten times. The chain combines TRBV6-1 with TRBJ1-5; unclear D gene. CDR3 length equals 15 residues. Germline CDR1 and CDR2: MNHNS and SASEGT. V lost 0 bases and J 4 bases, leaving 10 bases between the germline ends. The CDR3 region is CASSEARALNQPQHF. The CDR3 DNA reads as TGTGCCAGCAGTGAAGCGCGCGCCCTAAATCAGCCCCAGCATTTT.

V and J are TRBV6-2 or TRBV6-3 and TRBJ2-5; D is uncertain. Trimming removed 3 bases at V and 5 bases at J, with 13 bases between. The CDR3 contains 14 residues. CDR1 is MNHEY, CDR2 SVGEGT, per germline. The CDR3 sequence is CASSYRALVETQYF. The CDR3 DNA is TGTGCCAGCAGTTATAGAGCGCTGGTGGAGACCCAGTACTTC.

CDR3: CASSATGTETQYF. CDR3 in DNA: TGTGCCAGCAGTGCGACAGGGACGGAGACCCAGTACTTC. The chain is built from TRBV6-5 and TRBJ2-7; 7 bases match TRBD1. Matching the DNA end better, TRBJ2-5 makes the J call doubtful. This CDR3 comprises 13 residues. Per germline, CDR1 MNHEY and CDR2 SVGAGI.

The CDR3 bases are TGCAGTGCTCCGCCCCCTAACAGGGAAGAGACCCAGTACTTC. Amino acids: CSAPPPNREETQYF. The rearrangement uses TRBV20-1 and TRBJ2-5; tentative D call: TRBD1 (6 bases). V was pared by 5 bases and J by 3 bases, with 16 bases between. Germline loops: CDR1 DFQATT, CDR2 SNEGSKA (reference sequence). This CDR3 has 14 amino acids.

This chain joins TRBV5-8 and TRBJ1-4; no clear D. The CDR3 is 17 amino acids. CDR1 and CDR2 (germline): SGHTS, YDEGEE. V was clipped by 0 bases and J by 8 bases, with 20 bases between them. The CDR3 region is CASSLVRVSSGVEKLFF. As DNA, the CDR3 is TGTGCCAGCAGCTTGGTACGGGTCTCTTCTGGTGTGGAAAAACTGTTTTTT.

V gene TRBV20-1 combines with J gene TRBJ2-4; D gene uncertain. Looked up from germline, CDR1 is DFQATT and CDR2 is SNEGSKA (reference sequence). V was shortened by 3 bases and J by 3 bases, with 15 bases between the two germline ends. The CDR3 has 15 amino acids. DNA for the CDR3: TGCAGTGCTAGGAGTACAGAAAACTTCAAAAACATTCAGTACTTC. This sequence encodes CSARSTENFKNIQYF.

V is TRBV6-2 or TRBV6-3 and J is TRBJ1-6; unclear D gene. The V end lost 0 bases, the J end lost 10 bases, and 7 bases lay between the germline ends. This CDR3 comprises 13 residues. Germline-derived CDR1 and CDR2 are MNHEY and SVGEGT. The CDR3 spells CASSYSTVSPLHF. As DNA, the CDR3 is TGTGCCAGCAGTTACTCGACCGTCTCACCCCTCCACTTT.

This clonotype was observed at least ten times. The DNA for the CDR3 is TGTGCCAGCAGCTTAGGGGGACAGGCCTACGAGCAGTACTTC. It codes for CASSLGGQAYEQYF. The chain joins TRBV7-2 to TRBJ2-7; 8 bases match TRBD1. The V gene end was trimmed by 1 base and the J gene end by 2 bases; junction bases not matched to a gene: 1. CDR1 SGHTA and CDR2 FQGNSA come from the germline V gene. The CDR3 spans 14 residues.

The chain is built from TRBV25-1 and TRBJ2-7, with TRBD1 matching 10 bases. Germline V CDR1 and CDR2: MGHDK, SYGVNS. This CDR3 region has 20 residues. Unmatched junction bases numbered 18, after V lost 1 base and J lost 3 bases. The CDR3 DNA sequence: TGTGCCAGCAGTGAATTTCGGGACAGGGGTATCTACCGCTATATCTACGAGCAGTACTTC. This sequence encodes CASSEFRDRGIYRYIYEQYF.

Remarks on this clonotype: The junction differs from germline at one of its ends, possibly a read error. V is TRBV5-1 and J is TRBJ2-5; maybe TRBD2 (6 bases). This CDR3 has 12 amino acids. Germline V gives CDR1 SGHRS, CDR2 YFSETQ. CDR3 sequence: CASSLAPGEQYF. Written as DNA, the CDR3 is TGTGCCAGCAGCTTAGCGCCGGGAGAGCAGTACTTC.

This clonotype has more than one count but fewer than ten. The rearrangement uses TRBV9 and TRBJ2-7, with 9 nucleotides matching TRBD1. CDR1 is SGDLS, CDR2 YYNGEE, per germline. This CDR3 is 16 amino acids long. V lost 8 bases and J lost 2; bases outside the gene matches: 14. In nucleotides, the CDR3 is TGTGCCAGTCAATCCTCCAACCGGGACAGGGCCTACGAGCAGTACTTC. Residues: CASQSSNRDRAYEQYF.

This chain joins TRBV4-2 and TRBJ2-7; D call uncertain. CDR1 and CDR2 from the germline V gene are LGHNA and YNFKEQ. V dropped 5 bases and J dropped 5 bases, with 13 bases sitting between them. The CDR3 has 13 residues. Here the CDR3 reads CASSKRVQNEQYF. DNA for the CDR3: TGTGCCAGCAGCAAAAGGGTGCAGAACGAGCAGTACTTC.

This clonotype came up a few times. The genes are TRBV6-6 and TRBJ2-3; TRBD2 aligns across 10 bases. The CDR3 extends over 16 amino acids. The germline V gene has CDR1 MNHNY and CDR2 SVGAGI (reference sequence). V gave up 6 bases and J gave up 3 bases; unmatched junction bases: 9. The CDR3 DNA is TGTGCCAGCAGCCACAGCGGGGGGGCGACGACAGATACGCAGTATTTT. It yields the protein CASSHSGGATTDTQYF.

This rearrangement joins TRBV5-4 to TRBJ2-1; D might be TRBD1 or TRBD2, each matching 6 bases. Looked up from germline, CDR1 is SGHNT and CDR2 is YYREEE (reference sequence). The CDR3 spans 14 residues. The V end lost 10 bases, the J end lost 4 bases, and 18 bases lay between the germline ends. CDR3 in amino acids: CAGSDRRGYNEQFF. CDR3 nucleotide sequence: TGTGCCGGAAGCGACAGGCGGGGATACAATGAGCAGTTCTTC.

The chain recombines TRBV20-1 with TRBJ2-1; 9 bases agree with TRBD2. This CDR3 spans 15 amino acids. Germline CDR1 reads DFQATT; CDR2 reads SNEGSKA (reference sequence). The trim removed 5 bases at V and 7 bases at J, leaving 12 bases unmatched. CDR3 loop: CSAPYIAGVGNEQFF. In DNA, the CDR3 is TGCAGTGCTCCCTACATAGCGGGGGTTGGGAATGAGCAGTTCTTC.

The chain has TRBV4-3 and TRBJ1-2, with 8 bases matching TRBD1. The V gene's germline CDR1 is LGHNA and CDR2 YSLEER. CDR3 length equals 17 residues. J lost 3 bases, V lost 0 bases, and 9 bases had no gene match. Here the CDR3 reads CASSQESRGRGDYGYTF. The CDR3 coding sequence is TGCGCCAGCAGCCAAGAGTCCAGGGGGCGCGGGGACTATGGCTACACCTTC.

This chain links TRBV4-1 with TRBJ2-5, with TRBD1 matching over 7 bases. Germline V gene data show CDR1 as MGHRA and CDR2 as YSYEKL. The CDR3 runs to 14 residues. The J segment lost 3 bases and the V segment lost 4 bases, leaving 5 bases of the junction unmatched. DNA for the CDR3: TGCGCCAGCAGCCCCGGGACAGAAGAAGAGACCCAGTACTTC. Translating gives CASSPGTEEETQYF.

This clonotype was seen only once. CDR3 bases: TGTGCCAGCAGTAAGACTAACTCCTACAATGAGCAGTTCTTC. Protein product: CASSKTNSYNEQFF. The J gene is TRBJ2-1, the V gene TRBV6-5, with D perhaps TRBD2 (5 bases). The germline V and J ends were trimmed by 5 bases and 0 bases, with 8 bases remaining between them. CDR3 length: 14 amino acids. The germline gives CDR1 MNHEY, CDR2 SVGAGI.

The chain couples TRBV9 to TRBJ2-3; TRBD1 or TRBD2 may be the D gene (5 bases each). Germline V lookup: CDR1 SGDLS, CDR2 YYNGEE. The CDR3 extends over 15 amino acids. V was shortened by 0 bases and J by 2 bases, with 10 bases between the two germline ends. The CDR3: CASSVGGADTDTQYF. CDR3 DNA sequence: TGTGCCAGCAGCGTAGGAGGGGCCGACACAGATACGCAGTATTTT.

V usage is TRBV7-2 and J usage is TRBJ2-3; no clear D gene. Trimming removed 1 base from V and 9 bases from J, with 17 bases in between. The CDR3 loop spans 15 amino acids. Germline lookup yields CDR1 SGHTA and CDR2 FQGNSA. The CDR3 loop is CASSLGVGLDDTQYF. CDR3 nucleotide sequence: TGTGCCAGCAGCTTAGGCGTCGGGTTGGATGACACGCAGTATTTT.

The V call is TRBV6-6, the J call TRBJ2-3; TRBD1 matches at 10 bases. The junction had 10 bases not matched to a gene; V was cut back by 4 bases and J by 6 bases. Germline V gene data show CDR1 as MNHNY and CDR2 as SVGAGI (reference sequence). CDR3 size: 16 residues. This chain's CDR3 is CASSSTGTGVVDTQYF. The DNA of the CDR3 is TGTGCCAGCAGTTCGACCGGGACAGGGGTTGTGGATACGCAGTATTTT.